A selection of T cell receptor beta chains follows, all from one sample in a study of shared clonotypes between healthy human individuals. The data were produced by immunoSEQ multiplex PCR, yet TCRdb's version contains in-frame clones alone and is incomplete. Seen here are over 1.5 million clones, 95% to 99% observed once, and the top ten hold roughly 0.45%. Sequenced input: naive CD4+ T cells sorted from blood. All receptors come from a man aged 30 to 39 in good health. CDR3s include the opening cysteine and the closing phenylalanine or tryptophan. Fields, in order: V gene, D gene, clone size, J gene, CDR3 DNA, CDR3 protein. A D gene is named only where the DNA matches it firmly. A clone size is listed for some rows: how often the clone was seen (once, few, many), or a class if it is expanded.

>TRBV5-1|-|-|TRBJ2-1
TGCGCCAGCAGCTTGGCACACGGAGGGATCGATGAGCAGTTCTTC
CASSLAHGGIDEQFF
>TRBV5-6|-|once|TRBJ1-1
TGTGCCAGCAGCTTGCCGGTGAACACTGAAGCTTTCTTT
CASSLPVNTEAFF
>TRBV15|TRBD1|-|TRBJ2-7
TGTGCCACCAGCAGAGATCTGGACAGGGTCTACGAGCAGTACTTC
CATSRDLDRVYEQYF
>TRBV28|-|-|TRBJ1-5
TGTGCCAGCAGCCCTCCCCCGGGAGTCTCCTACACTCAGCCCCAGCATTTT
CASSPPPGVSYTQPQHF
>TRBV6-5|TRBD2|-|TRBJ2-1
TGTGCCAGCAGTTACGCTCGGACTAGCGGGGACAATGAGCAGTTCTTC
CASSYARTSGDNEQFF
>TRBV7-9|-|-|TRBJ2-1
TGTGCCAGCCTCTGGGACAAGTCCTACAATGAGCAGTTCTTC
CASLWDKSYNEQFF
>TRBV27|TRBD2|-|TRBJ2-3
TGTGCCAGCAGTTTCTTTGCCGTTACTAGCGGGAGAGAGGGCTCCACAGATACGCAGTATTTT
CASSFFAVTSGREGSTDTQYF
>TRBV15|TRBD1|-|TRBJ2-3
TGTGCCACCAGCCAGGGACAGCAGGTAGATACGCAGTATTTT
CATSQGQQVDTQYF
>TRBV4-3|-|-|TRBJ1-1
TGCGCCAGCAGCCAAGAAGAGAACACTGAAGCTTTCTTT
CASSQEENTEAFF
>TRBV11-2|-|-|TRBJ2-1
TGTGCCAGCAGCTTAGATGGGGGGGGCGAGTTCTTC
CASSLDGGGEFF
>TRBV7-9|-|-|TRBJ1-2
TGTGCCAGCAGCTTACGGCCATCGGTCTCTGCTATAGGCTACACCTTC
CASSLRPSVSAIGYTF
>TRBV6-5|TRBD1|-|TRBJ1-5
TGTGCCAGCAGCACAACCGGGACAGGGAGTCAGCCCCAGCATTTT
CASSTTGTGSQPQHF
>TRBV4-1|-|-|TRBJ2-4
TGCGCCAGCAGGGGGTTAGCCAAAAACATTCAGTACTTC
CASRGLAKNIQYF
>TRBV19|-|-|TRBJ2-7
TGTGCCAGTAGTATCGAAGTCAGCCCGCTATCCCCTTACGAGCAGTACTTC
CASSIEVSPLSPYEQYF
>TRBV30|-|-|TRBJ1-2
TGTGCCTGGAGTGTGCAGGGGATCTATGGCTACACCTTC
CAWSVQGIYGYTF
>TRBV9|-|-|TRBJ2-7
TGTGCCAGCAGCGTAGGGGTGGAAACCTACGAGCAGTACTTC
CASSVGVETYEQYF
>TRBV28|TRBD2|-|TRBJ2-5
TGTGCCAGCAGTTTATTGTCGGGGGGCCTAGCGGGACTAGAGACCCAGTACTTC
CASSLLSGGLAGLETQYF
>TRBV7-9|-|-|TRBJ2-7
TGTGCCAGCAGCCCGCTCCCCTACGAGCAGTACTTC
CASSPLPYEQYF
>TRBV7-6|-|-|TRBJ2-7
TGTGCCTCGCAGGAATACGAGCAGTACTTC
CASQEYEQYF
>TRBV9|-|-|TRBJ2-3
TGTGCCAGCCAGCCTACCGGAGGTTTGCGGGGCACAGATACGCAGTATTTT
CASQPTGGLRGTDTQYF
>TRBV6-1|-|-|TRBJ1-5
TGTGCCAGCAGTGGGGCTTATCAGCCCCAGCATTTT
CASSGAYQPQHF
>TRBV4-2|TRBD1|-|TRBJ1-1
TGTGCCAGCAGCCAAACAAAGACGACAGGGATGAACACTGAAGCTTTCTTT
CASSQTKTTGMNTEAFF
>TRBV2|-|-|TRBJ2-2
TGTGCCAGCAGGGGCGGGGCGAACACCGGGGAGCTGTTTTTT
CASRGGANTGELFF
>TRBV5-1|TRBD1|-|TRBJ2-1
TGCGCCAGCAGCTTTAATCTTCCGGGACAGAAATACAATGAGCAGTTCTTC
CASSFNLPGQKYNEQFF
>TRBV5-1|TRBD1|-|TRBJ2-7
TGCGCCAGCAGCTTGTGGGACAGAGCCCCGAAGCAGTACTTC
CASSLWDRAPKQYF
>TRBV5-1|-|-|TRBJ2-1
TGCGCCAGCAGCACTAGTGGGCCCCAGTTCTTC
CASSTSGPQFF
>TRBV9|-|-|TRBJ2-2
TGTGCCAGCAGCGTAGCTCCGATTCCGAACACCGGGGAGCTGTTTTTT
CASSVAPIPNTGELFF
>TRBV29-1|-|once|TRBJ2-1
TGCAGCGTTGAAGGTGGGAGTAATGAGCAGTTCTTC
CSVEGGSNEQFF
>TRBV29-1|TRBD2|-|TRBJ2-7
TGCAGCGTTGAGCTAGCGGGAAACCCCTACGAGCAGTACTTC
CSVELAGNPYEQYF
>TRBV5-1|TRBD2|-|TRBJ2-6
TGCGCCAGCAGCCCACAGGTCGGGGGGACCTCTGGGGCCAACGTCCTGACTTTC
CASSPQVGGTSGANVLTF
>TRBV2|-|few|TRBJ1-1
TGTGCCAGCAGTGAAGAGAACACTGAAGCTTTCTTT
CASSEENTEAFF
>TRBV9|TRBD2|once|TRBJ2-3
TGTGCCAGCAGCTCTACCACAGGACTAGGCACAGATACGCAGTATTTT
CASSSTTGLGTDTQYF
>TRBV27|-|-|TRBJ2-2
TGTGCCAGCTGGCCGGGACAAGGGCTTCCCGGGGAGCTGTTTTTT
CASWPGQGLPGELFF
>TRBV9|-|once|TRBJ1-1
TGTGCCAGCAGCGCCGAGGGGGGGAACACTGAAGCTTTCTTT
CASSAEGGNTEAFF
>TRBV7-8|TRBD1|-|TRBJ1-5
TGTGCCAGCAGCCGAGACAGGGTGAATCAGCCCCAGCATTTT
CASSRDRVNQPQHF
>TRBV5-5|-|-|TRBJ1-4
TGTGCCAGCAGCTTGGCCGCCGCAGGAGTTGAAAAACTGTTTTTT
CASSLAAAGVEKLFF
>TRBV21-1|-|once|TRBJ2-7
TGTGCCAGCAGCAAATTCGAGGGCTCCTACGAGCAGTACTTC
CASSKFEGSYEQYF
>TRBV7-2|TRBD2|-|TRBJ2-5
TGTGCCAGCAGCCCCGGGACTATTCAAGAGACCCAGTACTTC
CASSPGTIQETQYF
>TRBV5-1|-|-|TRBJ2-3
TGCGCCAGCAGCTTGGAGGGTTACACAGATACGCAGTATTTT
CASSLEGYTDTQYF
>TRBV9|-|-|TRBJ2-3
TGTGCCAGCAGCCCAGGGATCGGGGAAATCCCAGATACGCAGTATTTT
CASSPGIGEIPDTQYF
>TRBV6-5|TRBD1|-|TRBJ2-1
TGTGCCAGCAGTCCGGGACAGGGTATTCCCAATGAGCAGTTCTTC
CASSPGQGIPNEQFF
>TRBV7-8|-|-|TRBJ2-2
TGTGCCAGCAGCTCAGGGTGGCCGAACACCGGGGAGCTGTTTTTT
CASSSGWPNTGELFF
>TRBV19|-|-|TRBJ2-7
TGTGCCAGTAGCCGTGGGGGGTTGAGGGCCTCCTACGAGCAGTACTTC
CASSRGGLRASYEQYF
>TRBV5-4|TRBD2|-|TRBJ2-1
TGTGCCAGCAGCCCGCTAGCGGGAGGGCCCTACAATGAGCAGTTCTTC
CASSPLAGGPYNEQFF
>TRBV18|TRBD1|once|TRBJ2-7
TGTGCCAGCTCACTACGGACAGGGGGGGGCTACGAGCAGTACTTC
CASSLRTGGGYEQYF
>TRBV7-2|-|-|TRBJ2-5
TGTGCCAGCCTAACCGGGGGGACCCAGTACTTC
CASLTGGTQYF
>TRBV10-3|-|-|TRBJ2-1
TGTGCCATCAGTGACAACACGGGGGCCGGTATCAATGAGCAGTTCTTC
CAISDNTGAGINEQFF
>TRBV5-1|TRBD1|-|TRBJ2-6
TGCGCCAGCCGAGACAGGGTTGGGTCGGAAGGGGCCAACGTCCTGACTTTC
CASRDRVGSEGANVLTF
>TRBV27|-|-|TRBJ2-7
TGTGCCAGCAGTAGGCGTGGTCTCGGGGAGCAGTACTTC
CASSRRGLGEQYF
>TRBV19|-|-|TRBJ1-5
TGTGCCAGTAGGGCCCCGGCGGGAGATCGCAATCAGCCCCAGCATTTT
CASRAPAGDRNQPQHF
>TRBV10-1|-|-|TRBJ2-7
TGCGCCAGCAGTGAGTCAATGACGAACGAGCAGTACTTC
CASSESMTNEQYF
>TRBV5-6|-|-|TRBJ1-5
TGTGCCAGCAGCTTGGGAACTCAGCCCCAGCATTTT
CASSLGTQPQHF
>TRBV7-2|-|-|TRBJ2-2
TGTGCCAGCAGCTTAGTAGGTCCGAACACCGGGGAGCTGTTTTTT
CASSLVGPNTGELFF
>TRBV10-3|TRBD2|-|TRBJ2-1
TGTGCCATCAGAACGACTAGCGGGAGTTTTGGCGATGAGCAGTTCTTC
CAIRTTSGSFGDEQFF
>TRBV28|TRBD2|-|TRBJ2-7
TGTGCCAGCAGTCCGCCCGGGAGCGGGAGTAGCTACGAGCAGTACTTC
CASSPPGSGSSYEQYF
>TRBV7-3|-|-|TRBJ2-2
TGTGCCAGCAGCTTAAATAGGCGGACCGGGGAGCTGTTTTTT
CASSLNRRTGELFF
>TRBV9|-|once|TRBJ1-4
TGTGCCAGCAGCGGCGGAAGGGCAACTAATGAAAAACTGTTTTTT
CASSGGRATNEKLFF